The 26 T cell receptor beta chains presented below share a single source sample, sequenced in a study of blood T cell repertoires in COVID-19. Method: immunoSEQ multiplex PCR; TCRdb's copy keeps in-frame clones and lacks some. The sample lists about 100,000 clones; around 80% were seen once. Sequencing input: peripheral blood. All receptors come from a man aged 65 to 85 with acute or convalescent COVID-19.

The CDR3 sequence is CASSPAGRNQPQHF. Here the CDR3 DNA reads TGTGCCAGCAGCCCCGCTGGGCGCAATCAGCCCCAGCATTTT. The V call is TRBV11-2, the J call TRBJ1-5; D call uncertain. V was shortened by 5 bases and J by 2 bases, with 10 bases between the two germline ends. Per the germline V gene, CDR1 is SGHAT and CDR2 is FQNNGV. CDR3 length: 14 residues.

This chain uses TRBV3-1 (or the pseudogene TRBV3-2) with TRBJ1-3; D gene ambiguous. Trimming removed 4 bases at V and 1 base at J, with 8 bases between. There are 14 residues in the CDR3. Per germline, CDR1 LGHDT and CDR2 YNNKEL (reference sequence). CDR3 amino acids: CASSPSNSGNTIYF. The CDR3 DNA reads TGTGCCAGCAGCCCCTCTAATTCTGGAAACACCATATATTTT.

The V and J genes are TRBV15 and TRBJ2-5, with 7 positions matching TRBD1. V was pared by 5 bases and J by 1 base, with 7 bases of the junction left unmatched. CDR3 length: 15 amino acids. Germline V gene data show CDR1 as LNHNV and CDR2 as YYDKDF (reference sequence). CDR3 in amino acids: CATSQQGRTQETQYF. Here the CDR3 DNA reads TGTGCCACCAGCCAACAGGGGCGAACCCAAGAGACCCAGTACTTC.

This chain connects TRBV19 to TRBJ2-3; 14 bases agree with TRBD2. CDR3 length equals 15 residues. Trimming removed 7 bases from V and 8 bases from J; junction bases left unmatched: 8. Germline V lookup: CDR1 LNHDA, CDR2 SQIVND (reference sequence). The CDR3 DNA follows: TGTGCCAGTACCCTGACTAGCGGGGGGGCTGGTACGCAGTATTTT. It is translated as CASTLTSGGAGTQYF.

The chain carries TRBV11-3 and TRBJ1-1; D not resolved. The CDR3 is made up of 12 amino acids. V dropped 5 bases and J dropped 4 bases, with 8 bases sitting between them. Germline CDR1 SGHNT, CDR2 YENEEA. The CDR3 DNA sequence: TGTGCCAGCAGCCCAGGAGGCACTGAAGCTTTCTTT. As protein: CASSPGGTEAFF.

This chain connects TRBV27 to TRBJ1-2; 10 bases are a match to TRBD1. Germline V gene data show CDR1 as MNHEY and CDR2 as SMNVEV (reference sequence). V was clipped by 1 base and J by 10 bases; unmatched bases: 3. The CDR3 length is 13 residues. CDR3 residues: CASSLWDRGAYTF. In DNA form, the CDR3 reads TGTGCCAGCAGTTTATGGGACAGGGGCGCCTACACCTTC.

The chain recombines TRBV6-5 with TRBJ1-5, with D maybe TRBD1 (5 bases). The CDR3 runs to 14 residues. V was clipped by 6 bases and J by 3 bases, with 12 bases between them. CDR1 is MNHEY and CDR2 is SVGAGI in the germline V gene. The CDR3 nucleotides read TGTGCCAGCAGCGATCGGGGGGTCAATCAGCCCCAGCATTTT. Its protein product is CASSDRGVNQPQHF.

This chain joins TRBV5-1 and TRBJ2-7, with 13 bases aligning to TRBD2. CDR3 length: 19 residues. The V gene end was trimmed by 4 bases and the J gene end by 1 base; junction bases not matched to a gene: 14. Germline V gives CDR1 SGHRS, CDR2 YFSETQ. This CDR3 is CASSPILRGTSGESYEQYF. CDR3 DNA sequence: TGCGCCAGCAGCCCCATCCTACGCGGGACTAGCGGGGAGTCCTACGAGCAGTACTTC.

The chain recombines TRBV20-1 with TRBJ2-5, with 11 bases lining up with TRBD2. The germline V gene has CDR1 DFQATT and CDR2 SNEGSKA (reference sequence). With V trimmed by 3 bases and J by 5 bases, 8 bases remained unmatched. This CDR3 is 15 amino acids long. The CDR3 sequence: CSASTLAGGRETQYF. The DNA of the CDR3 is TGCAGTGCTAGTACCCTAGCGGGGGGAAGGGAGACCCAGTACTTC.

This chain connects TRBV7-9 to TRBJ1-1; D ambiguous. The ends were cut back, 2 bases at V and 11 bases at J, with 12 bases in the middle. Germline V gene sequence: CDR1 SEHNR, CDR2 FQNEAQ (reference sequence). This CDR3 has 12 residues. As DNA, the CDR3 is TGTGCCAGCAGCTTAAGTGGAGGAGAGGCTTTCTTT. It specifies CASSLSGGEAFF.

This chain joins TRBV10-3 and TRBJ2-3, with 11 bases fitting TRBD2. CDR3 length equals 14 residues. The V and J ends lost 10 bases and 10 bases, in that order; junction bases with no gene match: 13. Germline V lookup: CDR1 ENHRY, CDR2 SYGVKD. CDR3: CASLDSGGGGAQYF. The CDR3 DNA reads as TGTGCCAGCTTGGATAGCGGGGGGGGCGGCGCGCAGTATTTT.

This clone has just one count. The chain links TRBV19 to TRBJ1-1; a weak D match, TRBD1 (6 bases). CDR3 length: 12 residues. V lost 8 bases to trimming and J lost 1 base, with 8 bases between them. Germline assignment: CDR1 LNHDA and CDR2 SQIVND (reference sequence). CDR3 protein: CASEGENTEAFF. The CDR3 nucleotides are TGTGCCAGTGAGGGGGAGAACACTGAAGCTTTCTTT. Full variable domain (missing parts from reference TRBV19 and TRBJ1-1): DGGITQSPKYLFRKEGQNVTLSCEQNLNHDAMYWYRQDPGQGLRLIYYSQIVNDFQKGDIAEGYSVSREKKESFPLTVTSAQKNPTAFYLCASEGENTEAFFGQGTRLTVV.

V usage is TRBV27 and J usage is TRBJ2-3; TRBD2 might be the D (6 bases). Trimming removed 5 bases from V and 3 bases from J, with 15 bases in between. Germline CDR1 is MNHEY and CDR2 is SMNVEV (reference sequence). The CDR3 length is 15 residues. The CDR3, as DNA: TGTGCCAGCAGTCTCGGACTATACAGGACAGATACGCAGTATTTT. This sequence encodes CASSLGLYRTDTQYF.

This chain links TRBV29-1 with TRBJ2-6, with 12 nucleotides matching TRBD1. This CDR3 contains 17 residues. V was clipped by 4 bases and J by 2 bases; unmatched bases: 6. Germline CDR1 and CDR2: SQVTM and ANQGSEA. The CDR3 reads CSVGDRGRSAGANVLTF. In DNA, the CDR3 is TGCAGCGTTGGGGACAGGGGGCGCTCGGCTGGGGCCAACGTCCTGACTTTC.

This clone was picked up one time. The rearrangement uses TRBV7-8 and TRBJ1-3; 7 bases are shared with TRBD1. CDR3 size: 15 residues. V lost 3 bases and J lost 2; bases outside the gene matches: 4. Germline-derived CDR1 and CDR2 are SGHVS and FQNEAQ. CDR3 residues: CASSFTGVAGNTIYF. The CDR3 DNA follows: TGTGCCAGCAGCTTCACAGGGGTCGCTGGAAACACCATATATTTT.

The chain joins TRBV9 to TRBJ1-5, with 7 bases matching TRBD1. This CDR3 has 14 residues. Trimming took 2 bases from V and 6 from J; bases not matched to a gene: 5. Germline CDR1 SGDLS, CDR2 YYNGEE. As DNA, the CDR3 is TGTGCCAGCAGCGTTGGAGGGGGCAGTCAGCCCCAGCATTTT. Translating it yields CASSVGGGSQPQHF.

This sequence joins TRBV5-4 and TRBJ2-7, with a weak D call TRBD2 (6 bases). In germline, CDR1 is SGHNT, CDR2 YYREEE (reference sequence). V was cut by 0 bases and J by 1 base, with 17 bases left in between. The CDR3 is made up of 17 amino acids. The CDR3 DNA follows: TGTGCCAGCAGCTTGGATCCAGGGACTTTCATATCCTACGAGCAGTACTTC. Protein product: CASSLDPGTFISYEQYF.

The CDR3 sequence is CASTIYEQYF. CDR3 nucleotide sequence: TGTGCCAGCACTATCTACGAGCAGTACTTC. The chain recombines TRBV21-1 with TRBJ2-7; the table names TRBD2, a call not compared with the DNA. TRBV21-1 is marked as a pseudogene. This CDR3 is 10 amino acids long.

The chain recombines TRBV3-1 (or the pseudogene TRBV3-2) with TRBJ2-2; TRBD1 agrees at 9 bases. Germline V gene sequence: CDR1 LGHDT, CDR2 YNNKEL (reference sequence). The trim removed 4 bases at V and 5 bases at J, leaving 2 bases unmatched. The CDR3 consists of 14 residues. The CDR3 coding sequence is TGTGCCAGCAGCCGGGACAGGGAAACCGGGGAGCTGTTTTTT. It codes for CASSRDRETGELFF.

The chain has TRBV20-1 and TRBJ1-3; D perhaps matches TRBD1 (5 bases). This CDR3 contains 15 residues. V shed 3 bases and J shed 4 bases, with 16 bases lying between them. Germline V lookup: CDR1 DFQATT, CDR2 SNEGSKA (reference sequence). The CDR3, as DNA: TGCAGTGCTAGTTGGCAGGGTGGGAAGGGAAACACCATATATTTT. Its translation is CSASWQGGKGNTIYF.

The chain carries TRBV7-2 and TRBJ2-3; 10 bases are shared with TRBD2. Germline V gene data show CDR1 as SGHTA and CDR2 as FQGNSA. J gave up 2 bases and V 5 bases, and 10 bases lay outside the gene matches. This CDR3 has 17 residues. CDR3 residues: CASSQRPGTSATDTQYF. As DNA, the CDR3 is TGTGCCAGCAGCCAACGGCCGGGGACTAGCGCCACAGATACGCAGTATTTT.

This sequence joins TRBV24-1 and TRBJ1-2; D call uncertain. In germline, CDR1 is KGHDR, CDR2 SFDVKD. The CDR3 consists of 13 residues. V was cut by 2 bases and J by 8 bases, with 11 bases left in between. Here the CDR3 reads CATSDSVGSGYTF. Written as DNA, the CDR3 is TGTGCCACCAGTGATTCAGTAGGGAGCGGCTACACCTTC.

The rearrangement links TRBV21-1 to TRBJ1-2. TRBV21-1 is recorded as a pseudogene. The CDR3 is 15 amino acids. CDR3 amino acids: CASSKEEVRGYGYTF. The CDR3 DNA is TGTGCCAGCAGCAAAGAAGAGGTCCGAGGCTATGGCTACACCTTC.

This clone turned up a few times. This CDR3 reads CASSLQDGGYSPLHF. CDR3 coding DNA: TGCGCCAGCAGCTTGCAGGATGGAGGGTATTCACCCCTCCACTTT. This rearrangement joins TRBV5-1 to TRBJ1-6; D remains ambiguous. Per the germline V gene, CDR1 is SGHRS and CDR2 is YFSETQ. The CDR3 extends over 15 amino acids. With 1 base removed from V and 8 bases from J, the gap between germline ends came to 13 bases.

This chain joins TRBV19 and TRBJ1-1; D gene unclear. Germline loops: CDR1 LNHDA, CDR2 SQIVND (reference sequence). V lost 7 bases and J lost 1, with 10 bases in between. The CDR3 runs 13 residues. CDR3 bases: TGTGCCAGTACCCTCCGGGAGAACACTGAAGCTTTCTTT. This codes for CASTLRENTEAFF. Using reference TRBV19 and TRBJ1-1 for the parts outside the CDR3, the full variable domain is DGGITQSPKYLFRKEGQNVTLSCEQNLNHDAMYWYRQDPGQGLRLIYYSQIVNDFQKGDIAEGYSVSREKKESFPLTVTSAQKNPTAFYLCASTLRENTEAFFGQGTRLTVV.

For this clone: Mismatch with germline at one junction end may stem from a read error. The chain uses TRBV7-7 and TRBJ2-2; 10 bases fit TRBD2. Germline lookup yields CDR1 SSHAT and CDR2 FNYEAQ (reference sequence). This CDR3 region has 16 residues. CDR3: CASSRGLAVNTGELFF. DNA of the CDR3: TGTGCTAGCAGCCGCGGACTAGCGGTGAACACCGGGGAGCTGTTTTTT. Looking up the rest from reference TRBV7-7 and TRBJ2-2 gives the full variable domain: GAGVSQSPRYKVTKRGQDVTLRCDPISSHATLYWYQQALGQGPEFLTYFNYEAQPDKSGLPSDRFSAERPEGSISTLTIQRTEQRDSAMYRCASSRGLAVNTGELFFGEGSRLTVL.